The T cell receptor (beta chain) under discussion was sequenced for a study of cytomegalovirus exposure and HLA in healthy donors (dated by TCRdb to about 2017). Study-level background: An earlier analysis of approximately 550 of the donors reported approximately 290 Gb of sequence data and some 120 million unique TCR beta sequences from roughly 200 million T cells. Using immunosequencing, the study profiled T cell repertoires from approximately 700 subjects and related those repertoires to cytomegalovirus serostatus. Along with the roughly 710-subject first cohort, a separate validation cohort of over a hundred different subjects was used. A later analysis re-examined previously published TCR beta repertoires from hundreds of donors and added high-resolution HLA genotyping to investigate patterns of TCR occurrence. Approximately 300 gigabases of sequencing data and 70 million to 100 million unique TCR sequences were included in an early release covering about 700 HLA-typed donors. Genome-wide SNP genotypes for about 60% of the roughly 700 donors were used in a later genetic analysis, which treated that subset as a discovery cohort. Donor age, sex, ethnicity and CMV serostatus were compiled alongside the repertoire data. Rather than drawing on any new phenotypic data, the later analysis identified candidate immune exposures from TCR beta sequences and the way those sequences occurred across donors. Roughly five DR-DQ haplotypes were handled as single units for association and clustering, since linkage in the cohort was strong. Of the approximately 400 genotyped donors, 70% to 90% were placed in the genetic ancestry cluster associated with self-reported Caucasian donors. HLA typing included class I and class II loci at four-digit resolution. To predict cytomegalovirus infection status, the study brought together high-throughput TCR immunosequencing, statistical association of individual TCRs with disease status, and machine learning. Typing coverage differed by locus: A, B, C, DRB1 and DQB1 were typed in roughly 629-630 donors, DQA1 in approximately 520, DPA1 in 600 to 610, and DPB1 in approximately 450. Every repertoire in the discovery cohort had been generated on one and the same sequencing platform. The aim of the study was to test whether cataloging public T cell receptors could identify signatures of past pathogen exposure. An earlier analysis of roughly 580 of the donors used high-throughput TCR beta sequencing to judge whether each TCR beta V gene segment behaved as functional or pseudogenic. Across 300 to 400 genotyped donors of the cohort, an average of roughly 200,000 unique TCR beta nucleotide sequences per donor were sequenced, and about a sixth of those sequences were non-productive.

Broad study findings and their caveats: Because HLA typing was unavailable for some donors at each locus, only the typed subset was used in association tests. Roughly uniform sequencing depth across donors was assumed in presence/absence analyses, although this assumption may not hold. The 87-base-pair reads could not distinguish some IMGT-functional V segments, including TRBV6-2 and TRBV6-3, so those segments were excluded. Cytomegalovirus status was reported to be diagnosed by the classifier with high specificity and sensitivity in both the original and validation cohorts. In a later analysis, most CMV-associated TCR beta chains were found to appear HLA-restricted, with HLA associations seemingly driven largely by CMV exposure. For the cohort, immune exposure information was limited to CMV serostatus. In a later analysis, the rate of TCR association differed among HLA loci, with DRB1 alleles having the most associated TCRs and HLA-C alleles having the fewest. While some public TCRs were present in many individuals, most TCR sequences turned up only very rarely across donors. The sequencing pipeline was judged likely to have produced a cluster of highly shared sequence variants as a technical artifact. Several of the top co-occurrence clusters appeared to be linked to parvovirus B19, influenza, CMV and Epstein-Barr virus, according to a later analysis. In a later genetic analysis, fewer N-insertions in productive TCRs were reported among donors in an Asian-associated ancestry cluster than the roughly 700-donor mean. The cohort was sequenced for TCR beta chains only, and without alpha or paired-chain data the features that could be detected were limited. An earlier analysis of 450 to 750 of the donors showed that most TCR beta V segments appeared in productive rearrangements either about 90% or about 30% of the time, which broadly matched IMGT annotations. The authors suggested that the approach could potentially be generalized to other disease states and immunological phenotypes. In a later genetic analysis, a missense DCLRE1C variant was associated with V-gene and J-gene trimming of TCR beta chains, and the association was replicated in an independent cohort. Compared with equally common non-associated chains, HLA-associated TCR beta chains in a later analysis were more clonally expanded and had lower generation probabilities. Strong co-occurrence of HLA alleles, especially DR and DQ, made assigning TCR associations to individual alleles difficult. In vitro tests confirmed that three of the cytomegalovirus-associated TCR beta chains recognize cytomegalovirus antigens. The earlier analysis of nearly 600 of the donors excluded about 16 rarely observed V segments, including chromosome 9 orphons, because counts were too low. The study listed around 160 TCR beta chains as associated with cytomegalovirus. A further reported finding was that TCR beta sequences accurately predicted the HLA-A and HLA-B alleles for most subjects in the first cohort. In a later analysis, about 17,000 TCR beta sequences were associated with specific HLA alleles at a false discovery rate of 0.05. Linkage disequilibrium might explain the correlated functional status among segregating V segments, but an unknown experimental factor could not be excluded.

In total, 630 or so healthy bone marrow donors made up the cohort. Cohort members were all nominally healthy when sampled, although unrecorded immune exposures were likely present. The donor tested CMV seronegative and was one of the 352 seronegative cohort members. Each donor provided a peripheral blood sample, and peripheral blood mononuclear cells were used for TCR beta sequencing. Genomic DNA was extracted from the blood cell samples with the Qiagen DNeasy Blood Extraction Kit. The junction carries 10 bases between V and J, which are trimmed by 6 bases and 5 bases respectively. The CDR3 sequence holds 13 residues, the cysteine and phenylalanine included. Left in the record is the CDR3 DNA by itself, 39 bases read in frame from the first base. The germline V gene provides CDR1 MNHEY and CDR2 SVGAGI. This clone has only one observation. No cognate antigen has been identified for it. Base qualities are not at hand, and no much larger clone is one base apart.

The library came from the immunoSEQ multiplex PCR assay. A mixture of 60 forward primers for TCR Vbeta segments and 13 reverse primers for TCR Jbeta segments was used in the multiplex PCR. A multiplex PCR assay on genomic DNA amplified the CDR3 region of rearranged TCR beta genes. The Illumina HiSeq System was used to sequence the amplified TCR beta libraries as 87-base-pair reads. For the original study's pipeline: In a later analysis, some 80 million unique TCR beta chains were counted across the 500 to 850 repertoires, and some 10 million of these chains were shared by at least two donors. A nearest-neighbor algorithm error-corrected the raw reads and collapsed the reads into unique sequences, merging closely related sequences to remove PCR and sequencing errors. Alignment of CDR3 sequences to IMGT reference sequences was used to assign V, D and J gene segments. For a sequence to be retained, a match of at least six nucleotides was required to both a V gene segment and a J gene segment. Rearrangements were classified as productive when the CDR3 lacked stop codons and remained in frame with V and J, and all other rearrangements were classified as non-productive. Following IMGT convention, CDR3 was defined as the stretch from the second conserved V-encoded cysteine to the conserved J-encoded phenylalanine. The earlier analysis of some 540 of the donors excluded any sequence lacking an unambiguous match to a single V gene segment. An earlier analysis of approximately 590 of the donors called V segments functional above 56.7% productive rearrangements and segregating when the between-donor standard deviation exceeded 5%. A statistical classification framework was built to diagnose cytomegalovirus status from the catalog of TCR beta chain sequences. V and J gene assignment, in a later analysis, came from comparing TCR nucleotide sequences with IMGT/GENE-DB human TR gene sequences. The TCRdist pipeline was used in a later analysis to assign CDR3 sequences and most-parsimonious VDJ recombination scenarios. In a later analysis, each TCR beta chain was defined by its CDR3 amino acid sequence together with its V-gene family, and reads without a unique V-gene family were excluded. A later analysis removed several hundred highly shared, low-generation-probability nucleotide sequences to deal with suspected cross-contamination and a sequencing artifact. In a later analysis, a clonal expansion index for each public chain was calculated from normalized within-repertoire ranks of inferred template counts. In a later analysis, generation probabilities were computed with a VDJ recombination model fitted to out-of-frame rearrangements, and the resulting probabilities were checked against IGoR. In a later analysis, hypergeometric tests were used to score TCR-TCR, TCR-HLA and TCR-CMV co-occurrence, with a repertoire-size bias correction applied to TCR pairs. In a later analysis, false discovery rates were estimated by permuting HLA or CMV assignments 20 times. In a later analysis, co-occurring TCRs were grouped with DBSCAN, and TCRdist sequence similarity was added when clustering was performed within HLA-allele-positive subsets. Repertoires with fewer than 30,000 or more than 120,000 public chains were left out of co-occurrence clustering, as were a handful of repertoires with anomalous nucleotide sharing. As stored in TCRdb, this immuneACCESS dataset retains in-frame rearrangements with V and J assigned. A fraction of the clones does not appear; measured against another copy, unresolved V genes explain less than half of the discrepancy, and the remainder lacks a known reason. That table is the source of V, J and clone size, and D and trimming were worked out from the DNA. This sample holds roughly 140,000 clones; roughly 85% were observed only once. The ten largest clonotypes hold about 1.7% of the sample.

This TCR was sampled from a woman between 25 and 40 years old in good health and CMV-seronegative. Sequencing was done on a sample of PBMCs. The chain joins TRBV6-5 to TRBJ2-2, with a weak D call of TRBD1 (5 bases match). The CDR3: CASRQRGTGELFF. The DNA sequence is TGTGCCAGCAGACAAAGGGGTACCGGGGAGCTGTTTTTT.